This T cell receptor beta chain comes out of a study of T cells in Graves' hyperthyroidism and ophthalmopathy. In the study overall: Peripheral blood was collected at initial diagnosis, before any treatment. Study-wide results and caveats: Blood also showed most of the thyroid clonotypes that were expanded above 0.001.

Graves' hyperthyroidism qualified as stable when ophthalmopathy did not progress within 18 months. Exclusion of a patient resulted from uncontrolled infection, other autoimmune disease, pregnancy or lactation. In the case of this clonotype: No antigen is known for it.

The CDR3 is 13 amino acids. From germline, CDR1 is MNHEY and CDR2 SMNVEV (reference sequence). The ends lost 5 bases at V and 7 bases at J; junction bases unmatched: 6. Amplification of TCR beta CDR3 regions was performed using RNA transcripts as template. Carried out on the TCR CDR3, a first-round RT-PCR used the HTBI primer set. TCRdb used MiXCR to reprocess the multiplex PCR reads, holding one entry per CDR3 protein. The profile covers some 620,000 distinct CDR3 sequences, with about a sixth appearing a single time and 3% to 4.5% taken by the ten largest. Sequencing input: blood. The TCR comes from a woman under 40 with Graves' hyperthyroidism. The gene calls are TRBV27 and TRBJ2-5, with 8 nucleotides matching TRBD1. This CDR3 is CASSRTGPPTQYF. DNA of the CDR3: TGTGCCAGCAGTCGGACAGGGCCCCCGACCCAGTACTTC.